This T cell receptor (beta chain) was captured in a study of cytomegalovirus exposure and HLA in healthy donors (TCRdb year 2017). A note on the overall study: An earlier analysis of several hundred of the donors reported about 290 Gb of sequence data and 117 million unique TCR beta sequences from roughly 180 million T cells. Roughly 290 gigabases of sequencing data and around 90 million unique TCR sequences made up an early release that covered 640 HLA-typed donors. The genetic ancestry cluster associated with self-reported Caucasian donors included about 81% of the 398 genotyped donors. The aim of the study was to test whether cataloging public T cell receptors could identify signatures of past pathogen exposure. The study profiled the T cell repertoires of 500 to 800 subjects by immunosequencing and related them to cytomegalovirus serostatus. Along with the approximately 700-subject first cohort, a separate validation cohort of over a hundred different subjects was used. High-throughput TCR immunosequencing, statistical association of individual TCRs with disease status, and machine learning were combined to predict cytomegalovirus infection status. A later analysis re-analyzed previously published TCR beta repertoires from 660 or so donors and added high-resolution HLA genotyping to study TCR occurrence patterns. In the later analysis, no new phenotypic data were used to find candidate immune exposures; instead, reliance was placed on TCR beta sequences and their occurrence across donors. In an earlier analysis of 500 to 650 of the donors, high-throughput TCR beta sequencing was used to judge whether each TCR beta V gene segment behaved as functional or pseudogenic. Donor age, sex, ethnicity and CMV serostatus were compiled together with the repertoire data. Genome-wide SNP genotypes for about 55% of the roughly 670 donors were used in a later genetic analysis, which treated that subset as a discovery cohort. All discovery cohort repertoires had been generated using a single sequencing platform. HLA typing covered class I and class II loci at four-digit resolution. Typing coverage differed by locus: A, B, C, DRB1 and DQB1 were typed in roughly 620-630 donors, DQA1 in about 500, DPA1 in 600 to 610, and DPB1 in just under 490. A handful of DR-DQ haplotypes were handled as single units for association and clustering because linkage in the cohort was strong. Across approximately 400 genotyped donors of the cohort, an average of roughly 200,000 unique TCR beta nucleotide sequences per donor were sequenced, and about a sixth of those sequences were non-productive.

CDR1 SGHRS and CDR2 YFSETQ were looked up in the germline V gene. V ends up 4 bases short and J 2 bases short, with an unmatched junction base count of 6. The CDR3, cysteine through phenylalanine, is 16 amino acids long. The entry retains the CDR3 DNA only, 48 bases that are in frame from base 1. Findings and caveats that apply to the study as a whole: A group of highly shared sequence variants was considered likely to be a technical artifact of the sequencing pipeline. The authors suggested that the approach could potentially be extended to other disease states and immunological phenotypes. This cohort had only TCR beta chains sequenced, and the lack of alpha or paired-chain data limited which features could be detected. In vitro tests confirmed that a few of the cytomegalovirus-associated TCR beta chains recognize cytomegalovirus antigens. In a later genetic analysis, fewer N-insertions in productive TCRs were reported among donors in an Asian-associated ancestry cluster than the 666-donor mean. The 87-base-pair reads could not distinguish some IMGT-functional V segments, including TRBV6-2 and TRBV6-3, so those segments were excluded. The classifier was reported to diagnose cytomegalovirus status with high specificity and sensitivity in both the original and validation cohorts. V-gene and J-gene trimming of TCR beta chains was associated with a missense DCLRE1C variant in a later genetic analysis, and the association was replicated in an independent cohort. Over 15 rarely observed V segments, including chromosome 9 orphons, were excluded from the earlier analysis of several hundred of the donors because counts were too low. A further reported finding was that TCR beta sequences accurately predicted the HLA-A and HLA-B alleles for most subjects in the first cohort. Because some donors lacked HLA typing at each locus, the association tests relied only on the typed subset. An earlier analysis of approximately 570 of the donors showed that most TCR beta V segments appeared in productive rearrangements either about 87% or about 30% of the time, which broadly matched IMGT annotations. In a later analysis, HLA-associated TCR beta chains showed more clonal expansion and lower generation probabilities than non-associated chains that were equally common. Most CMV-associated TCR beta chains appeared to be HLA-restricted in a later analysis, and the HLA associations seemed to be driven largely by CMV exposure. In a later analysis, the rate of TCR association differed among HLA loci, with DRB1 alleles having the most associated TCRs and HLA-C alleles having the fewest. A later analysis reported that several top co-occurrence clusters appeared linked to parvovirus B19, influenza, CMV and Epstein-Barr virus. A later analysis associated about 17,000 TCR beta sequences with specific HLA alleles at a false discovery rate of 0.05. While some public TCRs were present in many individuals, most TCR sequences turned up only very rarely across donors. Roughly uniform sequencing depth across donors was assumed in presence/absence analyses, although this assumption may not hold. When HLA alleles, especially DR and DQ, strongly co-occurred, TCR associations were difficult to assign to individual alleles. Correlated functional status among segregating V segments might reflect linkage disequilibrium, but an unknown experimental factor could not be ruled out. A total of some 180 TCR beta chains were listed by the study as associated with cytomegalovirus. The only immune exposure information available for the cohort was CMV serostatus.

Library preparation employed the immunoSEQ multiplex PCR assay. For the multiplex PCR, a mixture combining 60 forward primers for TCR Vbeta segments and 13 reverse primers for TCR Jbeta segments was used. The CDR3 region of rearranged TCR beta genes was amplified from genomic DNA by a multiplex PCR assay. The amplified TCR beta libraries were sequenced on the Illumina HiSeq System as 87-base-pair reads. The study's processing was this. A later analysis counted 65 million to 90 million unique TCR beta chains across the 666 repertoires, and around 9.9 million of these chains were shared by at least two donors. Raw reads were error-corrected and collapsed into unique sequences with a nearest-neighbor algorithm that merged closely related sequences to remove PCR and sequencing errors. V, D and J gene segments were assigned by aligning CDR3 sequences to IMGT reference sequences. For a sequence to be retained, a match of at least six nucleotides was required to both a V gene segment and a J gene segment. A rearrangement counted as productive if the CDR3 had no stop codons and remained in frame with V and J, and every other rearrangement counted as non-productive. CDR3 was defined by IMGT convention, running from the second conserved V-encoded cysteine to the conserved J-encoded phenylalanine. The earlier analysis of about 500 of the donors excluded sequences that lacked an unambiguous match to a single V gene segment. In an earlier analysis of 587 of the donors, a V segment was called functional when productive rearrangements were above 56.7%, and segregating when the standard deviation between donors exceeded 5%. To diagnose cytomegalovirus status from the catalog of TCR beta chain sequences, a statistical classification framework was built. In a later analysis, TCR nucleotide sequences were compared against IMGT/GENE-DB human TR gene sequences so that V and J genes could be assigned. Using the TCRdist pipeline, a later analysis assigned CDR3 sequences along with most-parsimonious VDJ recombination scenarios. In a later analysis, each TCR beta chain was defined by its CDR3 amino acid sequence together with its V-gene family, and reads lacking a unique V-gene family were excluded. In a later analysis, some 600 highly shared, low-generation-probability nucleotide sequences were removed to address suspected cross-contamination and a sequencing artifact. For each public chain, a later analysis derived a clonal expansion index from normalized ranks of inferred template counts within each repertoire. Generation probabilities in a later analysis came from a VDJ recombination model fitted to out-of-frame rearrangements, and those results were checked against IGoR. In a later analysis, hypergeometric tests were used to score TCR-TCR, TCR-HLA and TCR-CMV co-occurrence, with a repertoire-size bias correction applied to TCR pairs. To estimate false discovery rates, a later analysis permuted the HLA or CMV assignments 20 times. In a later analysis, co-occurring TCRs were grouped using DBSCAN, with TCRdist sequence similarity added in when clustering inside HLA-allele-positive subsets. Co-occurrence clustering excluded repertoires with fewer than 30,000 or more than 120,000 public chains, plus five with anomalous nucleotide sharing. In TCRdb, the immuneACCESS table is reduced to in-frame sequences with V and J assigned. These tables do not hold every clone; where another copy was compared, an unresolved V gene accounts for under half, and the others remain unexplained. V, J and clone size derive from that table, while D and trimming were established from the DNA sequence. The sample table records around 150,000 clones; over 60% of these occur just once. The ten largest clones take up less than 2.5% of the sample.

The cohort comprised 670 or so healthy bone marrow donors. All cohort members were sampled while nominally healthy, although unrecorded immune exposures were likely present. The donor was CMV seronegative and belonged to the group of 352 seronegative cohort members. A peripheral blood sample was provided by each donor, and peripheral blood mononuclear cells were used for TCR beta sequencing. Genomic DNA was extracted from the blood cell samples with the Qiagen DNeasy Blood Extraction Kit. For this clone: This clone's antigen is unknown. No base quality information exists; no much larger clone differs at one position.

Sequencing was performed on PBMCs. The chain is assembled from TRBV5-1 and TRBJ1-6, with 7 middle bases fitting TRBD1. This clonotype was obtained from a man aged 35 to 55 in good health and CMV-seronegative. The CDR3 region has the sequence CASSREGGAYNSPLHF. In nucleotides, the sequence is TGCGCCAGCAGCCGCGAAGGGGGCGCCTATAATTCACCCCTCCACTTT.